These 10 T cell receptor beta chains were all obtained from the same sample, sequenced in a study of response to subunit inactivated influenza vaccine. In TCRdb, the RT-PCR reads were re-called with MiXCR into one record per CDR3 protein. The data hold around 650,000 distinct CDR3 sequences, with 15% to 17% observed a single time. The sample here was PBMCs from blood, taken roughly 12 days after vaccination. Receptor source: a man aged 45-60 years who received an inactivated influenza vaccine.

In this sample, this clonotype turned up a few times. The rearrangement uses TRBV2 and TRBJ2-3; D perhaps matches TRBD1 (6 bases). The germline gives CDR1 SNHLY, CDR2 FYNNEI. V shed 6 bases and J shed 5 bases, with 15 bases lying between them. This CDR3 spans 14 amino acids. CDR3 in DNA: TGTGCCAGCAGGAACAGGGCTGCAGGAGATACGCAGTATTTT. This gives the protein CASRNRAAGDTQYF.

The V and J genes are TRBV6-1 and TRBJ2-5; D ambiguous. CDR1 MNHNS and CDR2 SASEGT come from the germline V gene. Trimming took off 10 bases at V and 2 bases at J, with 8 bases between the two ends. CDR3 length: 11 residues. The CDR3 sequence is CATTIQETQYF. The CDR3 DNA follows: TGTGCCACCACGATACAAGAGACCCAGTACTTC.

This clonotype has at least ten counts. The chain carries TRBV12-3 or TRBV12-4 and TRBJ1-1; D unclear. V lost 6 bases and J 4 bases, leaving 12 bases between the germline ends. The CDR3 totals 13 residues. CDR3: CASRDGVATEAFF. In DNA form, the CDR3 reads TGTGCCAGCAGAGATGGGGTTGCCACTGAAGCTTTCTTT.

J is TRBJ2-4 and V is TRBV12-3 or TRBV12-4, with 8 nucleotides matching TRBD1. The CDR3 runs 16 residues. Trimming removed 6 bases from V and 0 bases from J; junction bases left unmatched: 7. The DNA for the CDR3 is TGTGCCAGCAGCATTATGGGACAGGAAGCCAAAAACATTCAGTACTTC. Its translation is CASSIMGQEAKNIQYF.

This clonotype was seen repeatedly, ten times or more. The chain combines TRBV20-1 with TRBJ2-5; 9 bases align to TRBD2. V lost 3 bases and J lost 8; bases outside the gene matches: 10. Germline assignment: CDR1 DFQATT and CDR2 SNEGSKA (reference sequence). This CDR3 spans 14 amino acids. As DNA, the CDR3 is TGCAGTGCTAGGTTACGGCGGGAGGGTCAAACCCAGTACTTC. It codes for CSARLRREGQTQYF.

CDR3 bases: TGTGCCAGCAGCGTGACCGACGGTCCCTCCTACGAGCAGTACTTC. Translation: CASSVTDGPSYEQYF. This chain joins TRBV7-2 and TRBJ2-7; D not certain. In germline, CDR1 is SGHTA, CDR2 FQGNSA. V was trimmed by 5 bases and J by 0 bases, leaving 14 bases between them. The CDR3 covers 15 residues.

The V gene is TRBV28, the J gene TRBJ1-5; D gene uncertain. V was trimmed by 6 bases and J by 6 bases, leaving 15 bases between them. Germline V gives CDR1 MDHEN, CDR2 SYDVKM. The CDR3 extends over 14 amino acids. For the CDR3, the DNA is TGTGCCAGCAGCCTTAAAATGATCAGTCAGCCCCAGCATTTT. Translation: CASSLKMISQPQHF.

This chain uses TRBV18 with TRBJ1-1; unclear D gene. The germline CDR1 and CDR2 sequences are KGHSH and LQKENI. Deletions cut 5 bases from V and 0 bases from J, with 7 bases between. This CDR3 comprises 13 residues. The CDR3 DNA reads as TGTGCCAGCTCAGCAGAAATGAACACTGAAGCTTTCTTT. Translating it yields CASSAEMNTEAFF.

This clonotype was recorded many times. The chain has TRBV7-2 and TRBJ2-7; D gene unclear. Trimming stripped 0 bases from V and 0 bases from J, with 9 bases between. Germline CDR1 and CDR2: SGHTA and FQGNSA. The CDR3 consists of 15 residues. CDR3 DNA: TGTGCCAGCAGCTTAGCTGGACCCAGCTCCTACGAGCAGTACTTC. Its translation is CASSLAGPSSYEQYF.

This clonotype appeared a few times. The rearrangement joins TRBV5-6 to TRBJ2-2; 9 bases fit TRBD1. Germline CDR1 SGHDT, CDR2 YYEEEE. The CDR3 totals 17 residues. The junction had 9 bases not matched to a gene; V was cut back by 0 bases and J by 6 bases. The CDR3 DNA sequence: TGTGCCAGCAGCTTGGACAGGGGGCGCGTTGTTTCCGGGGAGCTGTTTTTT. Its translation is CASSLDRGRVVSGELFF.